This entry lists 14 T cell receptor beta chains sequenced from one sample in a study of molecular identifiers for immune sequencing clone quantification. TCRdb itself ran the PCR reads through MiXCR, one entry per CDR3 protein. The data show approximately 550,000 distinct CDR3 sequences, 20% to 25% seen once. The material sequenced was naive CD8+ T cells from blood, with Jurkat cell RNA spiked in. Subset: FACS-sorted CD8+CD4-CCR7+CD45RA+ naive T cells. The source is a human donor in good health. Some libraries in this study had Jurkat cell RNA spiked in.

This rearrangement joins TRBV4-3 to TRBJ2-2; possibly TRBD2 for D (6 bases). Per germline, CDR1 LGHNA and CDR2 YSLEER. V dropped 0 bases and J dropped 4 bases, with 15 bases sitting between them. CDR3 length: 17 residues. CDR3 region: CASSQDAVGGSTGELFF. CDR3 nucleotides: TGCGCCAGCAGCCAAGATGCAGTAGGAGGGAGCACCGGGGAGCTGTTTTTT.

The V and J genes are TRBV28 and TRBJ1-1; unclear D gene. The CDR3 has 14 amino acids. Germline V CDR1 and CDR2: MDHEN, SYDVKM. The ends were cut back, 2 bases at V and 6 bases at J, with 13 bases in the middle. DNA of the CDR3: TGTGCCAGCAGTTTAAGGCAGGCCATCGCTGAAGCTTTCTTT. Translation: CASSLRQAIAEAFF.

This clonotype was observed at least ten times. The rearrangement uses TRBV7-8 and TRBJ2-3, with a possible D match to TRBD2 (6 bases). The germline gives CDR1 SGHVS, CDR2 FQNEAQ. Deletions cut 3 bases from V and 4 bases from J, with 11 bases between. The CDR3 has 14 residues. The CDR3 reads CASSLEGFPDTQYF. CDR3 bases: TGTGCCAGCAGCTTGGAGGGTTTTCCAGATACGCAGTATTTT.

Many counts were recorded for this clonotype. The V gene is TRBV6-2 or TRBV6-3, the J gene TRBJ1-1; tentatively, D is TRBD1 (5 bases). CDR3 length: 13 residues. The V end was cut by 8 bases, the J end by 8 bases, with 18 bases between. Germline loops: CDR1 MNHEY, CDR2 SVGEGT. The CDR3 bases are TGTGCCAGCTTACCTGGGACCCACCTCGAAGCTTTCTTT. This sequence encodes CASLPGTHLEAFF.

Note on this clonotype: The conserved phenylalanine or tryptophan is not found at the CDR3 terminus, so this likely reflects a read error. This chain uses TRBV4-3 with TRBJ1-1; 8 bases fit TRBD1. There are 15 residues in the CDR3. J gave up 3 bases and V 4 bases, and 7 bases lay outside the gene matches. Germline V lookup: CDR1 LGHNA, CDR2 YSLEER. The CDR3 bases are TGCGCCAGCAGCCGATACAGGGGGATGGACACTGAAGCTTTCCTT. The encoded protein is CASSRYRGMDTEAFL.

The DNA of the CDR3 is TGTGCCAGCAGTCCAAGACCGATCGGGGTGGACACAGATACGCAGTATTTT. It yields the protein CASSPRPIGVDTDTQYF. This chain links TRBV7-6 with TRBJ2-3; maybe TRBD2 (5 bases). Trimming took off 6 bases at V and 2 bases at J, with 21 bases between the two ends. The CDR3 runs 17 residues. From germline, CDR1 is SGHVS and CDR2 FNYEAQ.

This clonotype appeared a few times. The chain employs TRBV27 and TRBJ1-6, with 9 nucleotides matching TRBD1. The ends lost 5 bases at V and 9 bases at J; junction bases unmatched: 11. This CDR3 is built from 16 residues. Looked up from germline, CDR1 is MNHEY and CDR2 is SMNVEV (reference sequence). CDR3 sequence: CASSLTRDRAFSPLHF. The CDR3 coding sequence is TGTGCCAGCAGTCTTACCCGGGACAGGGCTTTTTCACCCCTCCACTTT.

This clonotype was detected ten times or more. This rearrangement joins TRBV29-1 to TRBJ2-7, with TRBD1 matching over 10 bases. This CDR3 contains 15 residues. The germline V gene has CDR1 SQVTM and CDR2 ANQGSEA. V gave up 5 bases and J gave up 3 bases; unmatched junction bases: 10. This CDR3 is CSVTTARTGGYEQYF. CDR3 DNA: TGCAGCGTTACAACTGCGAGGACAGGGGGCTACGAGCAGTACTTC.

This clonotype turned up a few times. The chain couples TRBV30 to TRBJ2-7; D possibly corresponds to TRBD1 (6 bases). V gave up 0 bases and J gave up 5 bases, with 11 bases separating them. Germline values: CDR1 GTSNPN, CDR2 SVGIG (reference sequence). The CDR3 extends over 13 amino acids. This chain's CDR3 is CAWSVGSGDEQYF. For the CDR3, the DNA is TGTGCCTGGAGTGTTGGATCAGGGGACGAGCAGTACTTC.

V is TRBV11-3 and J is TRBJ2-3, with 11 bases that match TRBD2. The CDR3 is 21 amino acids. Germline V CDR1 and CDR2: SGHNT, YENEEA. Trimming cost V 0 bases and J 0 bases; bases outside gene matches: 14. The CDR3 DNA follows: TGTGCCAGCAGCTTAGACCCCCCACTAGCGGGAGCCCTTTATAGCACAGATACGCAGTATTTT. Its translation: CASSLDPPLAGALYSTDTQYF.

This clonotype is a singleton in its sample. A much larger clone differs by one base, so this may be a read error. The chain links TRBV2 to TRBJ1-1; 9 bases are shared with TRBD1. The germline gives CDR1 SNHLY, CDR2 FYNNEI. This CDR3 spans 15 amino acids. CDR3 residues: CASNEGTGGHTEAFF. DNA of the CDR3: TGTGCCAGCAATGAAGGTACAGGGGGCCACACTGAAGCTTTCTTT.

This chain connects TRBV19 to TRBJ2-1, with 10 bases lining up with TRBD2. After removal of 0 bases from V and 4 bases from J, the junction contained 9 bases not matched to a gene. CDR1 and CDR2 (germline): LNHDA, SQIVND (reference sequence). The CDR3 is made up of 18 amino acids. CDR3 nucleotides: TGTGCCAGTAGTATAGATGGAACTCTAGCGGGGGCTTACAATGAGCAGTTCTTC. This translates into CASSIDGTLAGAYNEQFF.

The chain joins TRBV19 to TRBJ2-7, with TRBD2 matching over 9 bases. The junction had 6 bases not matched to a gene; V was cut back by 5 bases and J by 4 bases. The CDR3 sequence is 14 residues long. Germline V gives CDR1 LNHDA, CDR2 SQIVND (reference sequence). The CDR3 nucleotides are TGTGCCAGTAGTCCGGCTAGCGGGGCATACGAGCAGTACTTC. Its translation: CASSPASGAYEQYF.

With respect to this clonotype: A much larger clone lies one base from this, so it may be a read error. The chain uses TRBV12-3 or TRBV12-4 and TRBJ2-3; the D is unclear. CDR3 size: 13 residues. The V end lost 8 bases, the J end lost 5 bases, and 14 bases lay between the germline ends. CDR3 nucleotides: TGTGCCAGCGGCCTGGCGGACGGAGATACGCAGTATTTT. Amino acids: CASGLADGDTQYF.